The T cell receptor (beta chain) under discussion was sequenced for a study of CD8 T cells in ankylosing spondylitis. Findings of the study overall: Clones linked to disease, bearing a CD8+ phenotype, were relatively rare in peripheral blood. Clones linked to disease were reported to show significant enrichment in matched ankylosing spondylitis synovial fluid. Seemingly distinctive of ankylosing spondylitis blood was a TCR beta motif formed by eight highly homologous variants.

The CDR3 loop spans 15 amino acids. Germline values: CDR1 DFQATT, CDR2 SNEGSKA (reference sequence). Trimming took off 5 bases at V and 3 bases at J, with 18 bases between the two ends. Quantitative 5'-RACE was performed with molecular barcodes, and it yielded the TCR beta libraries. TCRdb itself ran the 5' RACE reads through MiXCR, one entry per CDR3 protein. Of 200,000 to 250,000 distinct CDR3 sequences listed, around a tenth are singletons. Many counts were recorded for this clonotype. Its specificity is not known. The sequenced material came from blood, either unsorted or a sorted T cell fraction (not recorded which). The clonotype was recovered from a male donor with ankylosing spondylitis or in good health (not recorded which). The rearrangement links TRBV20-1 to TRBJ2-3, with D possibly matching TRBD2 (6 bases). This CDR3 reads CSAFATTRGTDTQYF. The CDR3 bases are TGCAGTGCTTTTGCGACTACCCGGGGGACAGATACGCAGTATTTT.